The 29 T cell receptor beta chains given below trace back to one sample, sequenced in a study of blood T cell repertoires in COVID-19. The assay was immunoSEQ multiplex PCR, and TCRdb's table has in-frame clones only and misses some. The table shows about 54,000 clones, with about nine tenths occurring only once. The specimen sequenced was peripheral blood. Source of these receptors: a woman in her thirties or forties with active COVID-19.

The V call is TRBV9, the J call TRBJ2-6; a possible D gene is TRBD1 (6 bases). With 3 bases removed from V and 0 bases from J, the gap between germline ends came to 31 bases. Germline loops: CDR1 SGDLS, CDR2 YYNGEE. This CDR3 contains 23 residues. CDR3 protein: CASSEPFVTSGADRVSGANVLTF. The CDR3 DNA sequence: TGTGCCAGCAGCGAACCCTTCGTAACATCAGGGGCCGACCGTGTCTCTGGGGCCAACGTCCTGACTTTC.

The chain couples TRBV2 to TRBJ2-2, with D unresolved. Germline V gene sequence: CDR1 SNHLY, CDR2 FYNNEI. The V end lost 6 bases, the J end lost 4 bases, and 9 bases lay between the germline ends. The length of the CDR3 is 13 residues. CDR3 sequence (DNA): TGTGCCAGCAGAGTTGCCGGCACCGGGGAGCTGTTTTTT. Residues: CASRVAGTGELFF.

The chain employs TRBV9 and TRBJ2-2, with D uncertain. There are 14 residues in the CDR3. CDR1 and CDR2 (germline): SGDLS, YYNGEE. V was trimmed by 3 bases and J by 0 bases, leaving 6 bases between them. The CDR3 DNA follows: TGTGCCAGCAGCGGCAGCGCGAACACCGGGGAGCTGTTTTTT. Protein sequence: CASSGSANTGELFF.

The CDR3 region is CASSSGQGAFYGYTF. The CDR3 nucleotides are TGTGCCAGCAGCTCCGGACAGGGGGCCTTCTATGGCTACACCTTC. The chain is built from TRBV7-6 and TRBJ1-2; 11 nucleotides line up with TRBD1. The CDR3 length is 15 residues. Germline assignment: CDR1 SGHVS and CDR2 FNYEAQ. The V gene end was trimmed by 4 bases and the J gene end by 4 bases; junction bases not matched to a gene: 5. Looking up the rest from reference TRBV7-6 and TRBJ1-2 gives the full variable domain: GAGVSQSPRYKVTKRGQDVALRCDPISGHVSLYWYRQALGQGPEFLTYFNYEAQQDKSGLPNDRFSAERPEGSISTLTIQRTEQRDSAMYRCASSSGQGAFYGYTFGSGTRLTVV.

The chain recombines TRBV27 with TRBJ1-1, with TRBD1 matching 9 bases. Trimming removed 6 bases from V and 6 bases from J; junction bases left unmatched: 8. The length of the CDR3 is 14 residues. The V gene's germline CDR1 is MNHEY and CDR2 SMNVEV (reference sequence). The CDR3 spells CASSLQGAGAEAFF. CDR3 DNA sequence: TGTGCCAGCAGCCTACAGGGGGCAGGGGCTGAAGCTTTCTTT.

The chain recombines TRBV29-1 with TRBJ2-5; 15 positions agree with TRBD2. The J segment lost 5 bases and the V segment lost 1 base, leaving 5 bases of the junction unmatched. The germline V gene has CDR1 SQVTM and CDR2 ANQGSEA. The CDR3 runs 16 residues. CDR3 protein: CSVEGTSGGDVETQYF. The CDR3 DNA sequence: TGCAGCGTTGAAGGGACTAGCGGGGGGGACGTGGAGACCCAGTACTTC.

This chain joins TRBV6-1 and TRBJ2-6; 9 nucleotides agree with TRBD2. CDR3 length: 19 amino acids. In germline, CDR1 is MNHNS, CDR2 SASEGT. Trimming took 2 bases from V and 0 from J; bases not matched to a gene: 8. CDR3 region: CASSEFLAGGISGANVLTF. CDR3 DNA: TGTGCCAGCAGTGAATTCCTCGCGGGGGGGATCTCTGGGGCCAACGTCCTGACTTTC.

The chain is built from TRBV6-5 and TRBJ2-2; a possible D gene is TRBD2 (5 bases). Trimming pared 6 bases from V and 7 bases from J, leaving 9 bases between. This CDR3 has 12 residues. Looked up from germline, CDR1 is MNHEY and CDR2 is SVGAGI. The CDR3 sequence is CASRRRGGELFF. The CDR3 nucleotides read TGTGCCAGCAGAAGACGGGGCGGGGAGCTGTTTTTT.

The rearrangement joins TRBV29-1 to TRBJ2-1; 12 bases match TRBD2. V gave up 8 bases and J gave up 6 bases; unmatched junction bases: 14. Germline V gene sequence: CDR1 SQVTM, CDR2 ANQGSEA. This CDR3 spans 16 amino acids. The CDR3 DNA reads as TGCAGCATTGCCGGGCTAGCGGGGGGGCCTCCCAATGAGCAGTTCTTC. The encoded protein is CSIAGLAGGPPNEQFF.

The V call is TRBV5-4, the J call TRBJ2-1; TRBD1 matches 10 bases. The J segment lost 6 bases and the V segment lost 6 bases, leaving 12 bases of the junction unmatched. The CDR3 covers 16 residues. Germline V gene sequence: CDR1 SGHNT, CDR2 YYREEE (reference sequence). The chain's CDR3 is CASTHRQGARINEQFF. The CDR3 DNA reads TGTGCCAGCACCCATAGACAGGGGGCGAGAATCAATGAGCAGTTCTTC.

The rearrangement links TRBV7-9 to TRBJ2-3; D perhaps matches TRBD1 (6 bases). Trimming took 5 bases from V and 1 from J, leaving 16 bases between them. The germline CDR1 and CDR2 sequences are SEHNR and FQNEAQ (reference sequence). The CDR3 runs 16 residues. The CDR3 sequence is CASSRGSYRGTDTQYF. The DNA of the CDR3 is TGTGCCAGCAGCCGTGGGTCGTACAGGGGCACAGATACGCAGTATTTT.

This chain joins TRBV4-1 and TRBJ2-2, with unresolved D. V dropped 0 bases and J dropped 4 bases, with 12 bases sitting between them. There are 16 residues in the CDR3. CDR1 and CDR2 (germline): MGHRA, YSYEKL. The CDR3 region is CASSQEVGSSTGELFF. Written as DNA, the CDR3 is TGCGCCAGCAGCCAAGAGGTGGGTAGCTCCACCGGGGAGCTGTTTTTT.

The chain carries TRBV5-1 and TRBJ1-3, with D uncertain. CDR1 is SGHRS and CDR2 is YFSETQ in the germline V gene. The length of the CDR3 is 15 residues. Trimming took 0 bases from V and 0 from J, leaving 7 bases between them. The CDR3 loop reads CASSLDVSSGNTIYF. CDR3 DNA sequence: TGCGCCAGCAGCTTGGACGTGAGCTCTGGAAACACCATATATTTT.

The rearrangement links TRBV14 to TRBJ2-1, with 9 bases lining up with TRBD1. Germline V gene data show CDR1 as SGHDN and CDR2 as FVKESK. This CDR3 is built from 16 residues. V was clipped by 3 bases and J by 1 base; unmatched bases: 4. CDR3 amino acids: CASSHPGTGSYNEQFF. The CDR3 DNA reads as TGTGCCAGCAGCCACCCCGGGACAGGGTCCTACAATGAGCAGTTCTTC.

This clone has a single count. CDR3 nucleotide sequence: TGCGCCAGCAGCCGAATCGGGGAGGGCACAGATACGCAGTATTTT. Residues: CASSRIGEGTDTQYF. The J gene is TRBJ2-3, the V gene TRBV4-1; a weak D match, TRBD2 (6 bases). Germline CDR1 MGHRA, CDR2 YSYEKL. This CDR3 has 15 residues. V was clipped by 4 bases and J by 1 base, with 12 bases between them.

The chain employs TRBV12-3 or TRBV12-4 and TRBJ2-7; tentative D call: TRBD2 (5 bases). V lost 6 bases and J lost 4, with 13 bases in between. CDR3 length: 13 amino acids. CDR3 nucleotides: TGTGCCAGCAGATACGGGATCTCATACGAGCAGTACTTC. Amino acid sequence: CASRYGISYEQYF.

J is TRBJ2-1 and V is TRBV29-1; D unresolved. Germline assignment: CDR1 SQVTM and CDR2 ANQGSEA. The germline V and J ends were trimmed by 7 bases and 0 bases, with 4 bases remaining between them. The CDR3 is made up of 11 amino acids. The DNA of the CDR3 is TGCAGCGCCTTCTCCTACAATGAGCAGTTCTTC. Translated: CSAFSYNEQFF.

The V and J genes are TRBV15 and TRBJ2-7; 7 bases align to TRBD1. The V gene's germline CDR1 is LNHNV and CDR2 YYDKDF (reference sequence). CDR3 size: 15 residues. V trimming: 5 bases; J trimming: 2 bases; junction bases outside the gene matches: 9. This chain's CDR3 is CATSPLRGPTYEQYF. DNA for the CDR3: TGTGCCACCAGCCCTCTGAGGGGGCCCACCTACGAGCAGTACTTC.

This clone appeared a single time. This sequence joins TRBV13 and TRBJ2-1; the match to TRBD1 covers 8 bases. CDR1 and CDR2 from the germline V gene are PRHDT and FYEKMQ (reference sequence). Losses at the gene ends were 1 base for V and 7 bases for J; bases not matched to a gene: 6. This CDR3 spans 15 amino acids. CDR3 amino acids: CASSLATTGGNEQFF. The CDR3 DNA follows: TGTGCCAGCAGCTTAGCCACCACAGGGGGGAATGAGCAGTTCTTC.

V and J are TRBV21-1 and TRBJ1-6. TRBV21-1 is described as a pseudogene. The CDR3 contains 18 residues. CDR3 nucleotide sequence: TGTGCCAGCAGCCCTAAAAGCGGGTGGGCATCCTATAATTCACCCCTCCACTTT. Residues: CASSPKSGWASYNSPLHF.

For the CDR3, the DNA is TGTGCCTGGAGTGTCAGGGGCAATCAGCCCCAGCATTTT. Protein product: CAWSVRGNQPQHF. This sequence joins TRBV30 and TRBJ1-5; TRBD1 might be the D (5 bases). With 0 bases removed from V and 2 bases from J, the gap between germline ends came to 5 bases. This CDR3 comprises 13 residues. Germline CDR1 and CDR2: GTSNPN and SVGIG (reference sequence).

In nucleotides, the CDR3 is TGTGCCAGCAGCTCCGGGGGGGCCCTTGGCGAGCAGTTCTTC. Translating gives CASSSGGALGEQFF. J is TRBJ2-1 and V is TRBV7-3; 8 bases agree with TRBD2. Trimming took 4 bases from V and 10 from J; bases not matched to a gene: 9. CDR1 is SGHTA and CDR2 is FQGTGA in the germline V gene. This CDR3 is 14 amino acids long.

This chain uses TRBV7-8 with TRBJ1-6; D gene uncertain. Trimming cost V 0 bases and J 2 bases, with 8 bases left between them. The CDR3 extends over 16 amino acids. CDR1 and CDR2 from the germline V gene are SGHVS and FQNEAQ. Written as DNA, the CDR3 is TGTGCCAGCAGCTTAGCTCGGGGAACCTATAATTCACCCCTCCACTTT. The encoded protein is CASSLARGTYNSPLHF.

The CDR3 loop reads CATSKGVNSPLHF. The CDR3 DNA follows: TGTGCCACCAGCAAGGGGGTAAATTCACCCCTCCACTTT. This chain links TRBV15 with TRBJ1-6, with D perhaps matching TRBD1 (6 bases). The germline CDR1 and CDR2 sequences are LNHNV and YYDKDF (reference sequence). With 4 bases removed from V and 7 bases from J, the gap between germline ends came to 8 bases. This CDR3 is 13 amino acids long. Filled out from reference TRBV15 and TRBJ1-6, the complete variable domain reads DAMVIQNPRYQVTQFGKPVTLSCSQTLNHNVMYWYQQKSSQAPKLLFHYYDKDFNNEADTPDNFQSRRPNTSFCFLDIRSPGLGDTAMYLCATSKGVNSPLHFGNGTRLTVT.

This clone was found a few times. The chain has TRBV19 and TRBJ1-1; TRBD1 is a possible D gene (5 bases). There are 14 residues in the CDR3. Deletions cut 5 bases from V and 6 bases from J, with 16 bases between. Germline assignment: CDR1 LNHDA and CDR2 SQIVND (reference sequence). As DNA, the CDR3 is TGTGCCAGTAGTTTCCTGGGGGAGGGCGCTGAAGCTTTCTTT. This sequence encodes CASSFLGEGAEAFF. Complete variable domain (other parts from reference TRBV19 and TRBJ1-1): DGGITQSPKYLFRKEGQNVTLSCEQNLNHDAMYWYRQDPGQGLRLIYYSQIVNDFQKGDIAEGYSVSREKKESFPLTVTSAQKNPTAFYLCASSFLGEGAEAFFGQGTRLTVV.

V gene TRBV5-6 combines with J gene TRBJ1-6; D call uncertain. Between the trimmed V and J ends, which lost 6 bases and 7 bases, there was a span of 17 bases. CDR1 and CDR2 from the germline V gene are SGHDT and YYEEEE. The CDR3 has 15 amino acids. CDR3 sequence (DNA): TGTGCCAGCACCAAGTCCGCTAGATTGAATTCACCCCTCCACTTT. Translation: CASTKSARLNSPLHF.

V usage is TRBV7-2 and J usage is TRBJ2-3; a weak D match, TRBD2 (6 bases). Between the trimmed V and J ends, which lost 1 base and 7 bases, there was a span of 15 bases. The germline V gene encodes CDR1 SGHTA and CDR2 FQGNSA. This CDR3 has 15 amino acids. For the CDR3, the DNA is TGTGCCAGCAGCTTAGAGTCGGCAGGGAGGAATACGCAGTATTTT. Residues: CASSLESAGRNTQYF.

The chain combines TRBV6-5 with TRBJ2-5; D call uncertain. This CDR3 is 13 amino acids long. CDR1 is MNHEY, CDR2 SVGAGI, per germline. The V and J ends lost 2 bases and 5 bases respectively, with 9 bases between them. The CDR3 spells CASSYRLEETQYF. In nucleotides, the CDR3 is TGTGCCAGCAGTTACCGCCTGGAGGAGACCCAGTACTTC.

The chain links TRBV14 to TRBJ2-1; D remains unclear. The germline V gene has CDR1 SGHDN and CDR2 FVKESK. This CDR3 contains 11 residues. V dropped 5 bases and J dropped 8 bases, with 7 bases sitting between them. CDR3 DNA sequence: TGTGCCAGCAGCGGCGGCTATGAGCAGTTCTTC. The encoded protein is CASSGGYEQFF.